The text below deals with one T cell receptor beta chain. As yet, its antigen is unknown. At one end, the junction sequence differs from germline, possibly due to a read error. Germline CDR1 SGHAT, CDR2 FQNNGV. The CDR3 spans 15 residues. TCR beta cDNA was reverse-transcribed from about 500 ng of total RNA. The reaction used a constant-region primer and ProtoScript II reverse transcriptase. Construction of TCR beta libraries relied on three successive nested multiplex PCR rounds employing slightly modified ARM-PCR. Amplification in the first two PCR rounds was performed using TRBV1-TRBV30 forward primers and a C-beta reverse primer for approximately 10 cycles each. TCRdb recomputed calls from the multiplex PCR reads with MiXCR, one row per CDR3 protein. The sample consists of about 320,000 distinct CDR3 sequences, around three fifths of them appearing once. The data derive from a study of tumor-infiltrating lymphocytes in primary liver carcinoma. Across the study: Treatment of the patients' primary liver carcinoma consisted of surgical resection.

The study, taken as a whole, reports: Tumor samples exhibited a significantly greater top-250-clone fraction than blood samples (p = 0.039). Tumor region pairs showed greater overlap than either tumor-adjacent or tumor-blood pairs did.

Researchers drew blood RNA from unsorted whole blood and extracted germline DNA as well. The sequence was obtained from a man aged 35 to 55 with primary liver carcinoma and hepatitis B virus infection. This chain uses TRBV11-2 with TRBJ2-2; D tentatively reads TRBD1 or TRBD2 (5 bases each). The source material was peripheral blood. CDR3 loop: CASSLGRDATGELFF. The CDR3 bases are TGTGCCAGCAGCTTAGGTCGGGACGCGACCGGGGAGCTATTTTTT.